The text below deals with one TCR beta chain. No antigen is known for it. No base quality information exists; no much larger clone differs at one position. For sequencing of the TCRbeta CDR3 region, genomic DNA was extracted from the sorted cells. The immunoSEQ Assay was used for sequencing of TCRbeta CDR3 regions. TCRdb limited this immuneACCESS table to in-frame rearrangements with V and J called. A share of clones is missing; checked studies link under half to unresolved V genes, and the rest is unexplained. This sample comprises about 80,000 clones, around nine tenths of them detected only once. The leading ten clones occupy approximately 0.25% of the sample. Patients with a history of autoimmune disease or receiving systemic immunosuppression were excluded from the trial. Peripheral blood for TCR sequencing was collected from all dose cohorts at baseline, on cycle 4 day 1, and on cycle 7 day 1. The samples were taken from a phase I, first-in-human, multicenter, open-label dose-escalation trial of ivuxolimab. The trial enrolled adults with locally advanced or metastatic head and neck squamous cell, hepatocellular, melanoma or renal cell carcinoma. Before TCR sequencing, CD4+ T cells and CD8+ T cells were sorted from peripheral blood as separate populations.

This sample was included in a study of OX40 agonist ivuxolimab in advanced cancers. Some background on the complete study: Ivuxolimab was an agonistic, fully human IgG2 monoclonal antibody directed against OX40 (CD134), a costimulatory receptor. Intravenous ivuxolimab was administered to patients every 2 weeks at six dose levels: 0.01, 0.1, 0.3, 1.5, 3 and 10 mg/kg. Among the 52 dose-escalation patients, about 20 had hepatocellular carcinoma, roughly 15 melanoma, 9 renal cell carcinoma and 9 head and neck cancer. A male proportion of under 85% and a mean age of about 60 years, ranging from 23 to 79, were recorded for the dose-escalation cohort. Prior anti-PD-1, anti-PD-L1 or anti-CTLA-4 therapy was permitted, and checkpoint inhibitors had been received by about 36% of dose-escalation patients. Partial responses were achieved by three dose-escalation patients, of whom one had hepatocellular carcinoma and two had cutaneous melanoma. Peripheral TCRbeta sequencing aimed to test whether ivuxolimab altered TCR sequence diversity and caused clonal T-cell expansion. The paper reports the monotherapy dose-escalation portion (N = 52 patients) of the phase I ivuxolimab trial. Overall results and qualifications from the work: In the 0.1-3.0 mg/kg groups, partial responders were among the patients with the lowest normalized peripheral clonal expansion, particularly in CD8+ T cells. Clonal expansion of both CD4+ and CD8+ blood T cells was observed from baseline to week 6 at doses 0.1 to 3.0 mg/kg. Which antigens the clonally expanded peripheral T cells were specific for was not determined. Low levels of normalized T-cell clonal expansion were also seen in some patients who did not respond. After ivuxolimab, expanded clones were on average more numerous among CD8+ T cells than among CD4+ T cells.

The material sequenced was CD4+ or CD8+ T cells sorted from blood, taken in a trial of the OX40 agonist ivuxolimab. The receptor was derived from an adult with an advanced solid tumor such as melanoma, head and neck, liver or kidney cancer.

In nucleotide form, the sequence is TGTGCCAGCAGCTTTAGCGGGAGTAGGAATGAGCAGTTCTTC. Its translation reads: CASSFSGSRNEQFF. The rearranged chain carries TRBV5-4 and TRBJ2-1; 9 bases in the middle match TRBD2. Taken from cysteine to phenylalanine, the CDR3 has 14 residues. CDR3 DNA only is kept here, 42 bases in frame from base 1. Trimming removed 2 bases from V and 7 bases from J; the gene matches leave 4 bases unexplained. Looking up the germline V gene (reference sequence) yields CDR1 SGHNT and CDR2 YYREEE.